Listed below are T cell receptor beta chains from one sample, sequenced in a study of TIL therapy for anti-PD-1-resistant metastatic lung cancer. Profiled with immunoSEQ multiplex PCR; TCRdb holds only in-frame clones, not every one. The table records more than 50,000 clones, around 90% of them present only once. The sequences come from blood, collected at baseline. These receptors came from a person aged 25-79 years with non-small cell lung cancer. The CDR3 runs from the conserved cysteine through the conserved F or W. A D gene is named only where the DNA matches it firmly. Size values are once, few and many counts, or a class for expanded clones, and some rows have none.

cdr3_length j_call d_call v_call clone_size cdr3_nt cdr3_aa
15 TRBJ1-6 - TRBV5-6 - TGTGCCAGCAGCTCTGTCGGGGTTAGGGATTCACCCCTCCACTTT CASSSVGVRDSPLHF
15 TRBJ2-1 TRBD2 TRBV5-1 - TGCGCCAGCAGCCAGGGGACTAGCGGGAGTTCTGAGCAGTTCTTC CASSQGTSGSSEQFF
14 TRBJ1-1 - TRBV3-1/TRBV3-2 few TGTGCCAGCAGCCACTTATCTCCCGGGGCTGAAGCTTTCTTT CASSHLSPGAEAFF
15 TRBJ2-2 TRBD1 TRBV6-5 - TGTGCCAGCAGTCGACAGGGGGCGGGTTCCGGGGAGCTGTTTTTT CASSRQGAGSGELFF
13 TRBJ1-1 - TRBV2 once TGTGCCAGCAGGAGGACGGAGAACACTGAAGCTTTCTTT CASRRTENTEAFF
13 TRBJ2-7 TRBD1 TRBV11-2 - TGTGCCAGCAGCTCGGACAGGGGGGACTATTCGTACTTC CASSSDRGDYSYF
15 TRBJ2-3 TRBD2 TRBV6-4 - TGTGCCAGCAGCCTAGCGGGAAGTAGCACAGATACGCAGTATTTT CASSLAGSSTDTQYF
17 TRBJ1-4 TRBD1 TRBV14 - TGTGCCAGCAGCCAAGTCCGAGCAGGGGGCCCCGGTGAAAAACTGTTTTTT CASSQVRAGGPGEKLFF
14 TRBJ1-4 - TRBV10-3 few TGTGCCATCAGTGAGTCAGCGGGGAATGAAAAACTGTTTTTT CAISESAGNEKLFF
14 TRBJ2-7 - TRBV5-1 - TGCGCCAGCAGCTTTGGGCAGGGGACTTACGAGCAGTACTTC CASSFGQGTYEQYF
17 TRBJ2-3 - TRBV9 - TGTGCCAGCAGCGTAACTGTGTCCAGGGAACTAGGGGATACGCAGTATTTT CASSVTVSRELGDTQYF
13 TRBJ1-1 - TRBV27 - TGTGCCAGCAGTCCCGGGCCCGGTTACGAGGCTTTCTTT CASSPGPGYEAFF
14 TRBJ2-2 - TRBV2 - TGTGCCAGCAGTGAAGCAGTCGCCATCGGGGAGCTGTTTTTT CASSEAVAIGELFF
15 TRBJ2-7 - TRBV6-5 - TGTGCCAGCAGTAAACAGGATATAGGTACCTACGAGCAGTACTTC CASSKQDIGTYEQYF
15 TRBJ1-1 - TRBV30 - TGTGCCTGGAGTCGTCTCGATAGGCTTGATCAAGGAGCTTTCTTT CAWSRLDRLDQGAFF
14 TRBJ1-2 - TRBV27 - TGTGCCAGCAGTTTATCGGGGGGCCTTACCTACTACACCTTC CASSLSGGLTYYTF
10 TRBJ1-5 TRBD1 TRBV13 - TGTGCCAGCAGCCCCGACAGGGGCCATTTT CASSPDRGHF
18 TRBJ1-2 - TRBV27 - TGTGCCAGCAGTTTATCTAGCCTACCCTCGCAGGGCCCTTGGGGCTACACCTTC CASSLSSLPSQGPWGYTF
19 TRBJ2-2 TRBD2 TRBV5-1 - TGCGCCAGCAGCTTGGAGGCGACTAGCGGGAGCTGGAACACCGGGGAGCTGTTTTTT CASSLEATSGSWNTGELFF
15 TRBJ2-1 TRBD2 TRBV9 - TGTGCCAGCAGCGTAGGCGGGGGGGCCCCGGGTGAGCAGTTCTTC CASSVGGGAPGEQFF
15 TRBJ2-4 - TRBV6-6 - TGTGCCAGCAGTTACTCAGGGGATCCCAAAAACATTCAGTACTTC CASSYSGDPKNIQYF
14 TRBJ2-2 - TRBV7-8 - TGTGCCAGCAGCTTCGGCGGGAACACCGGGGAGCTGTTTTTT CASSFGGNTGELFF
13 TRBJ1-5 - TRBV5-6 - TGTGCCAGCAGCTTGAGCAGGGGTCAGCCCCAGCATTTT CASSLSRGQPQHF
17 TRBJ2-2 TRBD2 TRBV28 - TGTGCCAGCAGTTTTCGGGGGGTATGGTCGAATACCGGGGAGCTGTTTTTT CASSFRGVWSNTGELFF
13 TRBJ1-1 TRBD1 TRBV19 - TGTGCCAGTAACCGGGACAGGGGAACTGAAGCTTTCTTT CASNRDRGTEAFF
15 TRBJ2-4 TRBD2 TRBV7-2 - TGTGCCAGCAGCTTCGGGGCGGGAGTCTTAAACATTCAGTACTTC CASSFGAGVLNIQYF
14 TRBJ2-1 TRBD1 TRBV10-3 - TGTGCCATCAGTTATGACAGGGATAAAAATGAGCAGTTCTTC CAISYDRDKNEQFF
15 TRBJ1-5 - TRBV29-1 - TGCAGCGTTACTGCCGGGGGGACCGGCAATCAGCCCCAGCATTTT CSVTAGGTGNQPQHF
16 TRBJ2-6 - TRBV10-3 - TGTGCCATCAGTGGGAGTACGGACTCTGGGGCCAACGTCCTGACTTTC CAISGSTDSGANVLTF
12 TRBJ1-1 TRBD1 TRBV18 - TGTGCCAGCTCAGACAGGGACACTGAAGCTTTCTTT CASSDRDTEAFF
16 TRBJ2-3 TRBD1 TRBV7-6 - TGTGCCAGCAGCCCACAGGGGGCAAGGTCGGGGGATACGCAGTATTTT CASSPQGARSGDTQYF
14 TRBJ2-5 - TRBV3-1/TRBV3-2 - TGTGCCAGCAGCCAAGCAAACACACAAGAGACCCAGTACTTC CASSQANTQETQYF
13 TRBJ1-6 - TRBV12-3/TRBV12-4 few TGTGCCAGCAGTTTCTCTGGCAATTCACCCCTCCACTTT CASSFSGNSPLHF
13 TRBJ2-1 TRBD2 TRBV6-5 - TGTGCCAGCAACCCGCGGGGGGGCAATGAGCAGTTCTTC CASNPRGGNEQFF
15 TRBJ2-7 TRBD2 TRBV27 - TGTGCCAGCAGTATTACTAGCGGGGGGACCTACGAGCAGTACTTC CASSITSGGTYEQYF
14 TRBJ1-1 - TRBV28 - TGTGCCAGCACAGGCAACCCTGGGGGCACTGAAGCTTTCTTT CASTGNPGGTEAFF
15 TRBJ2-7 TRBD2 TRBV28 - TGTGCCAGCAGTTTACCGATGGGACTAAACCACGAGCAGTACTTC CASSLPMGLNHEQYF
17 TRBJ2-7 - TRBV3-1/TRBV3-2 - TGTGCCAGCAGCCCAGCGGAGGAGGGCCCTTACGTACGGGAGCAGTACTTC CASSPAEEGPYVREQYF
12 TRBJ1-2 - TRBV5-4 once TGTGCCAGCAGAAGGGGGGACTATGGCTACACCTTC CASRRGDYGYTF
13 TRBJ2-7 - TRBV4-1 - TGCGCCAGCAGCCAAGTAGTAGGGGACGAGCAGTACTTC CASSQVVGDEQYF
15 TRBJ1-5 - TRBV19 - TGTGCCAGTAGTCCCGACACTGTACAGGATCAGCCCCAGCATTTT CASSPDTVQDQPQHF
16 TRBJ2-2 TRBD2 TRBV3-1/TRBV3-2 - TGTGCCAGCAGCCCCCCGGGACTAGGTTCAACCGGGGAGCTGTTTTTT CASSPPGLGSTGELFF
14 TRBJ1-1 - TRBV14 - TGTGCCAGCAGCCAATCCGGTGGGTCGTTCGAAGCTTTCTTT CASSQSGGSFEAFF
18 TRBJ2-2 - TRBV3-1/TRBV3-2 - TGTGCCAGCAGCCGTCGGACAGGGACATTATCGGGGGGCGGGGAGCTGTTTTTT CASSRRTGTLSGGGELFF
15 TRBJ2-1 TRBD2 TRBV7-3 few TGTGCCAGCACCCGACTAGCGGGGCCGGGCAATGAGCAGTTCTTC CASTRLAGPGNEQFF
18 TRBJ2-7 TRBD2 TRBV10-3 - TGTGCCATCAGTGAGTCGGCTAGCGGGAGGTCAAGTTTCGACGAGCAGTACTTC CAISESASGRSSFDEQYF
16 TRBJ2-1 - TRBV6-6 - TGTGCCAGCAGATCCACCCGGGGCGGCTCCTACAATGAGCAGTTCTTC CASRSTRGGSYNEQFF
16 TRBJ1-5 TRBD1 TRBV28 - TGTGCCAGCACTTCTAAGACAGGGTCGCGCAATCAGCCCCAGCATTTT CASTSKTGSRNQPQHF
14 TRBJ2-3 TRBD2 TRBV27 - TGTGCCAGCAGCGAACTAGCGGGGTCAGATACGCAGTATTTT CASSELAGSDTQYF
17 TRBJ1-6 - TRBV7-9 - TGTGCCAGCAGCTTACGTTCGGGGAGCTCCTATAATTCACCCCTCCACTTT CASSLRSGSSYNSPLHF
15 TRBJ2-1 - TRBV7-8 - TGTGCCAGCAGCTTACGGTTGAGCTCCTACAATGAGCAGTTCTTC CASSLRLSSYNEQFF
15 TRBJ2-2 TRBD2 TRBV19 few TGTGCCAGTAGAGCTAGCGGGAGGGCGACCGGGGAGCTGTTTTTT CASRASGRATGELFF
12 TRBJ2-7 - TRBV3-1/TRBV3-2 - TGTGCCAGCAGCCAAGTGTCGGGTATACAGTACTTC CASSQVSGIQYF
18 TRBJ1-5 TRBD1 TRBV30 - TGTGCCTGGAGTCCATCTCGCGAGACAGGGGTTAATTATCAGCCCCAGCATTTT CAWSPSRETGVNYQPQHF
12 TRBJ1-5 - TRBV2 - TGTGCCAGCAGTCGCCTGACGCAGCCCCAGCATTTT CASSRLTQPQHF
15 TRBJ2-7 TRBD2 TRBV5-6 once TGTGCCAGCAGCTGGGGACTAGCGGGAGCCTACGAGCAGTACTTC CASSWGLAGAYEQYF
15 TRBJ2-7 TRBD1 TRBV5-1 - TGCGCCAGCAGCGCGACAGGGGACCCCTCCTACGAGCAGTACTTC CASSATGDPSYEQYF
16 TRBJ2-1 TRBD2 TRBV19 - TGTGCCAGTACCTCCTTTTATTCGGGGGGGCTGGGTGAGCAGTTCTTC CASTSFYSGGLGEQFF
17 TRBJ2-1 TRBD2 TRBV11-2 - TGTGCCAGCAGCTTAGTATACGGCGGGGGGTCGAGAAATGAGCAGTTCTTC CASSLVYGGGSRNEQFF
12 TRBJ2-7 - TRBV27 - TGTGCCAGCAGTGAGGAGATTTACGAGCAGTACTTC CASSEEIYEQYF